A single sample is the source of the 26 T cell receptor beta chains below, sequenced in a study of T cells after yellow fever vaccination (dated by TCRdb to about 2019). According to the study, the label for this sample's treatment or condition signals: live attenuated yellow fever vaccine strain. The library was obtained by 5' RACE. The data were produced on an Illumina NovaSeq 6000. TCRdb cleaned the public reads at Q25 with fastp, built clones with MiXCR and kept in-frame beta chains. A single entry per CDR3 protein holds the most common genes and DNA from its merged rows. Counted in this sample were some 97,000 distinct CDR3 sequences; around 5.5% of them appeared once. 35% to 45% of the sample lies in the top ten. The material sequenced was CD8+ T cells sorted from PBMCs, taken 10 days after the yellow fever booster vaccination. These receptors all stem from a young man who received the YFV17D yellow fever vaccine.

This clonotype was observed a handful of times. The chain links TRBV4-2 to TRBJ1-1; tentatively, D is TRBD1 (6 bases). Germline V CDR1 and CDR2: LGHNA, YNFKEQ. Deletions cut 1 base from V and 0 bases from J, with 21 bases between. CDR3 length: 19 amino acids. The CDR3: CASSQAGGTSYPMNTEAFF. The CDR3 nucleotides are TGTGCCAGCAGCCAAGCGGGGGGGACAAGCTACCCAATGAACACTGAAGCTTTCTTT.

J is TRBJ2-2 and V is TRBV7-8; the D is unclear. This CDR3 is built from 14 residues. Germline V gene sequence: CDR1 SGHVS, CDR2 FQNEAQ. Trimming removed 1 base from V and 4 bases from J, with 7 bases in between. In nucleotides, the CDR3 is TGTGCCAGCAGCTTAGGCAGGACCACCGGGGAGCTGTTTTTT. Its protein is CASSLGRTTGELFF.

The sample holds many counts of this clonotype. This chain uses TRBV7-2 with TRBJ1-6; no definite D call. Trimming pared 2 bases from V and 13 bases from J, leaving 18 bases between. Germline V gene data show CDR1 as SGHTA and CDR2 as FQGNSA. The CDR3 is made up of 15 amino acids. The CDR3 loop is CASSLRWQGLWPLHF. Written as DNA, the CDR3 is TGTGCCAGCAGCTTAAGATGGCAAGGATTGTGGCCCCTCCACTTT.

This clonotype was counted only a few times. The chain is built from TRBV2 and TRBJ2-1; D is ambiguous. Trimming removed 10 bases at V and 5 bases at J, with 12 bases between. CDR1 and CDR2 from the germline V gene are SNHLY and FYNNEI. This CDR3 spans 12 amino acids. CDR3 sequence: CATPRRDNEQFF. The CDR3 bases are TGTGCCACCCCGAGGAGAGACAATGAGCAGTTCTTC.

This clonotype was detected only a few times. V and J are TRBV7-6 and TRBJ1-6, with 10 nucleotides matching TRBD1. Trimming removed 2 bases from V and 7 bases from J; junction bases left unmatched: 8. Germline CDR1 is SGHVS and CDR2 is FNYEAQ. The CDR3 spans 17 residues. CDR3 nucleotides: TGTGCCAGCAGCTTACCCCCTAGGACAGGGGGAAATTCACCCCTCCACTTT. Amino acid sequence: CASSLPPRTGGNSPLHF.

This clonotype has more than one count but fewer than ten. This rearrangement joins TRBV10-2 to TRBJ2-1; no firm D call. CDR1 and CDR2 from the germline V gene are WSHSY and SAAADI. The germline V and J ends were trimmed by 6 bases and 0 bases, with 9 bases remaining between them. This CDR3 is 14 amino acids long. CDR3 bases: TGCGCCAGCAGGCTGCCTGCCTCCTACAATGAGCAGTTCTTC. It translates to CASRLPASYNEQFF.

There are many counts of this clonotype. The rearrangement links TRBV3-1 to TRBJ2-7; D call uncertain. Germline V gene data show CDR1 as LGHDT and CDR2 as YNNKEL (reference sequence). The CDR3 contains 15 residues. V dropped 0 bases and J dropped 6 bases, with 15 bases sitting between them. The chain's CDR3 is CASSQDRVLGSEQYF. CDR3 nucleotides: TGTGCCAGCAGCCAAGATCGAGTCCTAGGCAGCGAGCAGTACTTC.

This clonotype was counted a few times. V and J are TRBV12-3 or TRBV12-4 and TRBJ2-2; a weak D match, TRBD2 (6 bases). The CDR3 sequence is 16 residues long. Trimming left V 6 bases short and J 1 base short, with 15 bases between. The CDR3 protein is CASRPSGLMNTGELFF. In DNA form, the CDR3 reads TGTGCCAGCAGACCCTCGGGACTGATGAACACCGGGGAGCTGTTTTTT.

This clonotype was seen once. The rearrangement joins TRBV18 to TRBJ2-1; no reliable D call. The germline gives CDR1 KGHSH, CDR2 LQKENI. This CDR3 has 11 amino acids. Trimming shortened V by 0 bases and J by 12 bases, and 6 bases separated the two germline ends. The CDR3 here is CASSPPQAQFF. The CDR3 DNA is TGTGCCAGCTCACCACCGCAAGCGCAGTTCTTC.

There are many counts of this clonotype. The rearrangement uses TRBV7-9 and TRBJ2-5; 7 nucleotides agree with TRBD1. This CDR3 spans 13 amino acids. Germline CDR1 and CDR2: SEHNR and FQNEAQ (reference sequence). J was trimmed by 5 bases and V by 5 bases; bases with no gene match: 5. The CDR3 region is CASSLGQEETQYF. For the CDR3, the DNA is TGTGCCAGCAGCCTCGGACAGGAGGAGACCCAGTACTTC.

The chain employs TRBV2 and TRBJ2-2; D possibly corresponds to TRBD1 (7 bases). Looked up from germline, CDR1 is SNHLY and CDR2 is FYNNEI. The CDR3 spans 15 residues. Trimming cost V 4 bases and J 3 bases, with 12 bases left between them. CDR3 sequence (DNA): TGTGCCAGCAGTGTGGAGGGGGCCGACACCGGGGAGCTGTTTTTT. Its translation is CASSVEGADTGELFF.

This clonotype was seen repeatedly, ten times or more. J is TRBJ2-2 and V is TRBV29-1, with D possibly TRBD2 on 5 matching bases. CDR3 length: 13 residues. V gave up 6 bases and J gave up 6 bases, with 14 bases separating them. Germline CDR1 reads SQVTM; CDR2 reads ANQGSEA. In DNA form, the CDR3 reads TGCAGCGTGTCCGACCCGGGGTCCGGGGAGCTGTTTTTT. Protein: CSVSDPGSGELFF.

The chain carries TRBV6-1 and TRBJ2-7; D perhaps matches TRBD2 (5 bases). Per the germline V gene, CDR1 is MNHNS and CDR2 is SASEGT. With 7 bases removed from V and 3 bases from J, the gap between germline ends came to 13 bases. There are 13 residues in the CDR3. In DNA form, the CDR3 reads TGTGCCAGCATCCTAACGGGGTTCTACGAGCAGTACTTC. This sequence encodes CASILTGFYEQYF.

This clonotype was detected only a few times. V usage is TRBV20-1 and J usage is TRBJ2-1, with TRBD2 identical over 11 bases. Germline values: CDR1 DFQATT, CDR2 SNEGSKA (reference sequence). CDR3 length: 14 amino acids. V dropped 6 bases and J dropped 9; count of bases not matched to a gene: 10. For the CDR3, the DNA is TGCAGTGCGGATTTAGCGGGGGGGACCGGTGAGCAGTTCTTC. The encoded protein is CSADLAGGTGEQFF.

This clonotype has only a few counts. The chain employs TRBV19 and TRBJ2-7, with no clear D. The CDR3 runs to 13 residues. The ends were cut back, 6 bases at V and 0 bases at J, with 9 bases in the middle. Germline CDR1 is LNHDA and CDR2 is SQIVND (reference sequence). CDR3 sequence reads: CASSVKNSYEQYF. The DNA for the CDR3 is TGTGCCAGTAGCGTAAAAAACTCCTACGAGCAGTACTTC.

This clonotype turned up a few times. The V and J genes are TRBV7-2 and TRBJ2-7; 11 positions agree with TRBD2. Germline CDR1 is SGHTA and CDR2 is FQGNSA. With 3 bases clipped from V and 2 bases from J, the junction kept 3 bases outside the gene matches. There are 15 residues in the CDR3. The chain's CDR3 is CASSLTSGATYEQYF. The CDR3 DNA sequence: TGTGCCAGCAGCTTGACTAGCGGGGCAACCTACGAGCAGTACTTC.

This clonotype has at least ten counts. This chain connects TRBV25-1 to TRBJ2-7; maybe TRBD1 (5 bases). This CDR3 comprises 13 residues. CDR1 and CDR2 (germline): MGHDK, SYGVNS. V was trimmed by 5 bases and J by 5 bases, leaving 13 bases between them. The CDR3 loop reads CASSRAWGHEQYF. CDR3 DNA: TGTGCCAGCAGTAGAGCTTGGGGCCACGAGCAGTACTTC.

In its sample, this clonotype was seen many times. The V call is TRBV6-1, the J call TRBJ2-2; D remains ambiguous. Germline V CDR1 and CDR2: MNHNS, SASEGT. The CDR3 spans 15 residues. V lost 1 base to trimming and J lost 5 bases, with 11 bases between them. CDR3 in DNA: TGTGCCAGCAGTGAAGTCTTGGCGGAGACCGGGGAGCTGTTTTTT. Protein sequence: CASSEVLAETGELFF.

The chain links TRBV12-3 or TRBV12-4 to TRBJ1-2; D not certain. CDR3 size: 13 residues. The V end was cut by 3 bases, the J end by 2 bases, with 7 bases between. The CDR3: CASSFSENYGYTF. CDR3 in DNA: TGTGCCAGCAGTTTTTCAGAAAACTATGGCTACACCTTC.

There are a few counts of this clonotype. The CDR3 loop reads CASRAGQGAEGTEAFF. DNA of the CDR3: TGTGCCAGCAGGGCGGGACAGGGGGCTGAAGGCACTGAAGCTTTCTTT. The V gene is TRBV12-3 or TRBV12-4, the J gene TRBJ1-1; 12 bases align to TRBD1. The CDR3 spans 16 residues. Germline trimming cut 6 bases from V and 4 bases from J; bases unmatched to any gene: 9.

In its sample, this clonotype was seen many times. The chain couples TRBV15 to TRBJ2-6; D not resolved. V shed 0 bases and J shed 1 base, with 4 bases lying between them. This CDR3 spans 15 amino acids. Germline CDR1 LNHNV, CDR2 YYDKDF (reference sequence). The CDR3 spells CATSRDNSGANVLTF. The CDR3 coding sequence is TGTGCCACCAGCAGAGACAATTCTGGGGCCAACGTCCTGACTTTC.

This clonotype was observed a few times. The chain combines TRBV6-6 with TRBJ2-2, with 8 bases aligning to TRBD1. With V trimmed by 5 bases and J by 5 bases, 7 bases remained unmatched. Germline V lookup: CDR1 MNHNY, CDR2 SVGAGI (reference sequence). CDR3 length: 15 amino acids. The CDR3 here is CASSGSTGETGELFF. The CDR3 nucleotides are TGTGCCAGCAGTGGATCGACAGGGGAAACCGGGGAGCTGTTTTTT.

This clonotype was seen a handful of times. This chain uses TRBV4-1 with TRBJ1-2; a possible D gene is TRBD1 (6 bases). The length of the CDR3 is 16 residues. V lost 1 base and J 7 bases, leaving 19 bases between the germline ends. Germline values: CDR1 MGHRA, CDR2 YSYEKL. CDR3 sequence: CASSQVQGQILAGYTF. The CDR3 DNA is TGCGCCAGCAGCCAAGTACAGGGCCAAATTTTGGCTGGCTACACCTTC.

This clonotype was counted many times. The chain has TRBV5-1 and TRBJ1-5; TRBD1 matches at 7 bases. Trimming cost V 0 bases and J 5 bases; bases outside gene matches: 5. The CDR3 contains 15 residues. CDR1 and CDR2 from the germline V gene are SGHRS and YFSETQ. The chain's CDR3 is CASSLGDSGDQPQHF. CDR3 DNA sequence: TGCGCCAGCAGCTTGGGGGACAGCGGGGATCAGCCCCAGCATTTT.

The chain uses TRBV10-3 and TRBJ2-5; 8 nucleotides match TRBD1. Germline trimming cut 11 bases from V and 5 bases from J; bases unmatched to any gene: 7. The CDR3 has 12 residues. The germline gives CDR1 ENHRY, CDR2 SYGVKD. The CDR3 reads CAATDRAETQYF. The CDR3 DNA is TGTGCCGCCACGGACAGGGCTGAGACCCAGTACTTC.

Only a few counts were recorded for this clonotype. The chain recombines TRBV29-1 with TRBJ1-1; D gene ambiguous. V gave up 5 bases and J gave up 3 bases, with 19 bases separating them. This CDR3 has 15 residues. The germline gives CDR1 SQVTM, CDR2 ANQGSEA. This CDR3 is CSVNRAGSRDTEAFF. CDR3 coding DNA: TGCAGCGTTAATCGCGCCGGGAGCCGGGACACTGAAGCTTTCTTT.